The clone carrying this TCR beta chain was seen many times. This sample is drawn from a study of post-analysis software for immune sequencing data. cDNA libraries of TCR beta carried unique molecular identifiers. TCRdb called the PCR reads again in MiXCR, with one record for every CDR3 protein. Of around 710,000 distinct CDR3 sequences listed, 35% to 55% are singletons. The clonotype was recovered from a girl aged 5-17 years with multiple sclerosis. The material sequenced was blood.

The CDR3 region has the DNA TGCAGCGTCCGGAGTGAAGCTGGGGCCAACGTCCTGACTTTC. Its translation is CSVRSEAGANVLTF. The genes are TRBV29-1 and TRBJ2-6; no firm D call. With 6 bases removed from V and 2 bases from J, the gap between germline ends came to 11 bases. CDR1 SQVTM and CDR2 ANQGSEA come from the germline V gene. This CDR3 has 14 residues.